Sequencing of this T cell receptor (beta chain) was carried out in a study of T cell changes during pregnancy in multiple sclerosis. Sequencing was performed with immunoSEQ multiplex PCR; in TCRdb, only in-frame clones are kept and a portion is missing. The sample comprises roughly 25,000 clones, approximately 86% of which are singletons, and 10% to 15% rests with the top ten. The TCR originated in a female donor in good health, enrolled as a control in a pregnancy study. Here the sequenced sample was CD8+ T cells from peripheral blood mononuclear cells, taken in the first trimester of pregnancy.

CDR3 coding DNA: TGCGCCAGCAGCCAAGAAGGGCTAGCGGGGGTAGGGGAGACCCAGTACTTC. Its protein product is CASSQEGLAGVGETQYF. The chain combines TRBV4-1 with TRBJ2-5; 10 bases match TRBD2. CDR3 length: 17 amino acids. V was pared by 0 bases and J by 5 bases, with 9 bases of the junction left unmatched. Germline loops: CDR1 MGHRA, CDR2 YSYEKL.